This TCR beta chain comes out of a study of identical twins (dated by TCRdb to about 2016). In the study overall: To test whether fetal clonotypes persist, the study used deep sequencing on TCR alpha and beta repertoires from monozygotic twins, unrelated adults of various ages, and cord blood. To rule out contamination, the twin experiments were replicated at different times with different library preparation protocols.

What the research found in general, with its limitations: Recombination models systematically underestimated out-of-frame TCR alpha sharing in monozygotic twins but agreed with sharing between unrelated individuals. Zero-insertion analyses could be partly confounded by invariant T cells such as MAIT and iNKT, though diverse VJ usage argued against such confounding for most clonotypes. Fewer insertions were carried by abundant cord blood beta clonotypes; a weaker similar trend was observed in young adult naive repertoires, while no such trend was observed in memory repertoires. Compared with coincidental sharing between unrelated individuals, out-of-frame TCR alpha sequences shared between twins showed an excess of sequences with low generation probability. Conclusions relied on cross-sectional statistical analysis, since the same donors could not be followed over many years. Excess twin sharing in beta out-of-frame sequences was weaker because fewer shared sequences lowered the signal-to-noise ratio.

The CDR3 has 17 amino acids, counting the end cysteine and phenylalanine. Only the CDR3 DNA stays, 51 bases, in frame from base 1. V lost 4 bases and J lost 0 bases, and the count of bases not matched to a germline gene is 9. CDR1 and CDR2, looked up from the germline V gene, are KGHDR and SFDVKD. With regard to this clonotype: No antigen is known for it. No much larger clone is present one base from it, and per-base qualities are unavailable.

Receptor libraries were prepared by 5' RACE. Data came from an Illumina HiSeq 2000. Template switching added a universal primer binding site, and the final cDNA carried a unique molecular identifier that allowed TCR cDNA molecules to be counted accurately. Specific primers in the conserved constant-segment region were used to synthesize first-strand cDNA for the TCR alpha and beta chains. To control for contamination, each cDNA library was double barcoded with a SMART-Mk sample barcode plus Illumina barcodes. Two successive PCR steps introduced TruSeq adapter sequences along with Illumina sample barcodes. TCR alpha and beta cDNA libraries were sequenced on the Illumina HiSeq platform with custom primers. As for how the authors treated the data: Unique molecular identifiers were extracted from raw reads with MiGEC, and CDR3 positions were determined with MiXCR. For each individual, recombination models were inferred using an EM algorithm with the repgenHMM and IGoR tools. The analysis of shared clonotypes was done with the tcR package in R, with sharing normalized by the product of cloneset sizes. Out-of-frame nonproductive sequences were analyzed to study raw recombination free of thymic and clonal selection effects. Using fastp at Q25 and MiXCR, TCRdb reprocessed the public reads and kept productive beta chains. Every CDR3 protein is listed once, alongside the most common genes and DNA of its rows. TCRdb's processing, not the authors' own work, is the source of the V and J calls. Within this sample are about 240,000 distinct CDR3 sequences, with 8% to 11% of them counted one time only. Of the sample, about a tenth falls within the top ten clones.

Every donor was a healthy Caucasian. Using Miltenyi CD45RO+ enrichment and human naive T-cell isolation kits, memory (CD45RO+) and naive T cells were isolated from PBMC. This sequence originates from a man aged 45-65 years in good health. The chain links TRBV24-1 with TRBJ2-3; 7 bases in between match TRBD1. The sequenced sample was memory T cells sorted from blood. The cell subset or site label on this specimen signifies: CD45RO+ enriched T cells. The CDR3 loop reads CATSDRRQGQSTDTQYF. In nucleotide form, the sequence is TGTGCCACCAGTGACCGGAGACAGGGTCAAAGCACAGATACGCAGTATTTT.